The 2 T cell receptor beta chains below all came from one sample that was sequenced in a study of CD8+ T cells in alopecia areata. Sequencing templates came from extracted RNA that was reverse transcribed into cDNA. This table comes from immunoSEQ multiplex PCR, and its TCRdb copy is limited to in-frame clones, with some not included. The data show more than 90,000 clones, with none appearing a single time. Sequencing used lesional skin. These receptors came from a C3H/HeJ mouse with alopecia areata. The MHC haplotype of this mouse line is H2-k.

In the case of this clone: The germline and genes are mouse ones. The read comes to an end 4 residues before the CDR3 does, leaving the germline J gene to fill in the end. This chain joins TRBV1 and TRBJ1-1, with TRBD1 as a possible D gene (6 bases). The CDR3 is 14 residues long. The germline V gene encodes CDR1 NSQYPW and CDR2 LRSPGD (reference sequence). CDR3 bases read: TGCACCTGCAGTGCAGATAACGGACAGACA. This translates into CTCSADNGQT. The complete CDR3 reads CTCSADNGQTEVFF.

This clone occurred many times. Gene names refer to mouse genes. Read sequence stops 4 residues before the CDR3 end, and the germline J gene provides the missing end. V is TRBV13-3 and J is TRBJ2-5; TRBD2 matches 12 bases. The CDR3 covers 16 residues. Germline V gene data show CDR1 as NNHDY and CDR2 as SYVADS. Trimming cost V 0 bases and J 2 bases; bases outside gene matches: 1. The DNA read from the CDR3 is TGTGCCAGCAGTGATGGACTGGGGGGGCCCCAAGAC. This encodes CASSDGLGGPQD. From start to end, the CDR3 is CASSDGLGGPQDTQYF.